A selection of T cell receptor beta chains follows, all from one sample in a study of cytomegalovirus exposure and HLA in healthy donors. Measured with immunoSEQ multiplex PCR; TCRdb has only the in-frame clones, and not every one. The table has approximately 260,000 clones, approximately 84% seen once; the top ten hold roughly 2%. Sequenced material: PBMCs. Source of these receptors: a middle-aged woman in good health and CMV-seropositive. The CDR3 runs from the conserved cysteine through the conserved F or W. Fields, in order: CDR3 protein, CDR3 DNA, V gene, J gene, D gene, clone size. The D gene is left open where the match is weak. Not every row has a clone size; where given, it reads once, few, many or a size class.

CASSVGPSGSIREQFF	TGTGCCAGCAGCGTGGGTCCTAGCGGGAGTATCCGTGAGCAGTTCTTC	TRBV9	TRBJ2-1	TRBD2	.
CASSSPGHEQYF	TGCGCCAGCAGCTCACCAGGCCACGAGCAGTACTTC	TRBV5-1	TRBJ2-7	.	few
CASSLLQGPSYEQYF	TGTGCCAGCAGCTTATTACAGGGACCTTCCTACGAGCAGTACTTC	TRBV11-3	TRBJ2-7	.	.
CSAGQGAGKTQYF	TGCAGCGCGGGACAGGGGGCGGGTAAGACCCAGTACTTC	TRBV29-1	TRBJ2-5	TRBD1	few
CASSFIGDEQFF	TGTGCCAGCAGTTTTATTGGAGATGAGCAGTTCTTC	TRBV28	TRBJ2-1	.	.
CAATRVENTEAFF	TGCGCCGCAACCAGGGTTGAGAACACTGAAGCTTTCTTT	TRBV10-2	TRBJ1-1	.	.
CASSVGQENIQYF	TGTGCCAGCAGCGTCGGACAGGAAAACATTCAGTACTTC	TRBV9	TRBJ2-4	TRBD1	.
CASSRTGGELFF	TGTGCCAGCAGCCGGACAGGCGGGGAGCTGTTTTTT	TRBV5-5	TRBJ2-2	TRBD1	few
CAISEKIVEGANEQFF	TGTGCCATCAGTGAAAAGATTGTTGAGGGGGCCAATGAGCAGTTCTTC	TRBV10-3	TRBJ2-1	TRBD1	.
CASRQGAGLGYTF	TGTGCCAGCCGACAGGGGGCAGGATTGGGCTACACCTTC	TRBV28	TRBJ1-2	TRBD1	.
CASREGVTEAFF	TGCGCCAGCAGAGAAGGGGTCACTGAAGCTTTCTTT	TRBV5-1	TRBJ1-1	.	.
CASSLAVGGASEQYF	TGCGCCAGCAGCTTGGCCGTAGGGGGAGCAAGCGAGCAGTACTTC	TRBV5-1	TRBJ2-7	.	.
CASSLSAGLQTPLHF	TGTGCCAGCAGTTTATCAGCGGGGTTACAGACACCCCTCCACTTT	TRBV27	TRBJ1-6	.	.
CSVDTGAYEQYF	TGCAGCGTTGATACTGGAGCCTACGAGCAGTACTTC	TRBV29-1	TRBJ2-7	.	.
CASSLVAGGANTEAFF	TGCGCCAGCAGCTTGGTAGCAGGAGGTGCGAACACTGAAGCTTTCTTT	TRBV5-1	TRBJ1-1	.	.
CASSVVGREETQYF	TGTGCCAGCAGCGTAGTGGGCAGGGAAGAGACCCAGTACTTC	TRBV9	TRBJ2-5	.	.
CASSRGTGNTIYF	TGTGCCAGCAGCCGTGGGACAGGAAACACCATATATTTT	TRBV28	TRBJ1-3	.	.
CASSLDTGGPGNEQFF	TGTGCCAGCAGCTTAGATACAGGCGGACCTGGCAATGAGCAGTTCTTC	TRBV13	TRBJ2-1	.	.
CASSFYGSSGELFF	TGTGCCAGCAGCTTTTACGGGAGCAGCGGGGAGCTGTTTTTT	TRBV13	TRBJ2-2	.	.
CASSWQTGVPTEAFF	TGCGCCAGCAGCTGGCAGACAGGGGTCCCCACTGAAGCTTTCTTT	TRBV5-1	TRBJ1-1	TRBD1	.
CASSQGLAGGTDTQYF	TGCGCCAGCAGCCAAGGGTTAGCGGGAGGCACAGATACGCAGTATTTT	TRBV4-3	TRBJ2-3	TRBD2	.
CASSLDGREQYF	TGTGCCAGCAGTTTAGATGGGCGAGAGCAGTACTTC	TRBV27	TRBJ2-7	.	once
CAWSLGHSSTDTQYF	TGTGCCTGGAGTCTCGGACATTCTAGCACAGATACGCAGTATTTT	TRBV30	TRBJ2-3	.	.
CASSPGQGPYNEQFF	TGTGCCAGCAGCCCCGGACAGGGACCCTACAATGAGCAGTTCTTC	TRBV11-3	TRBJ2-1	TRBD1	.
CASSLAPSGTYEQYF	TGTGCCAGCAGCTTAGCTCCTAGCGGGACCTACGAGCAGTACTTC	TRBV7-8	TRBJ2-7	TRBD2	.
CASSLRAGNTEAFF	TGTGCCAGCAGCTTGCGGGCGGGGAACACTGAAGCTTTCTTT	TRBV7-2	TRBJ1-1	.	.
CASSLGQLSNEKLFF	TGTGCCAGCAGCTTGGGTCAGTTGTCGAATGAAAAACTGTTTTTT	TRBV5-5	TRBJ1-4	.	.
CSVEDLFGTSEYNEQFF	TGCAGCGTTGAAGATCTTTTCGGGACTAGCGAGTACAATGAGCAGTTCTTC	TRBV29-1	TRBJ2-1	TRBD2	once
CATSRGLSREDPYNEQFF	TGTGCCACCAGCAGAGGCCTTTCGAGGGAGGATCCCTACAATGAGCAGTTCTTC	TRBV15	TRBJ2-1	.	.
CASSGLTLPGTDTQYF	TGTGCCAGCAGTGGACTAACCCTACCAGGCACAGATACGCAGTATTTT	TRBV6-1	TRBJ2-3	.	.
CASSPVLAGREDTQYF	TGTGCCAGCAGCCCAGTGTTGGCGGGAAGGGAGGATACGCAGTATTTT	TRBV4-2	TRBJ2-3	.	.
CASSLDNEQFF	TGTGCCAGCAGCCTAGACAATGAGCAGTTCTTC	TRBV6-6	TRBJ2-1	.	.
CASSDSKLADTQYF	TGTGCCAGCAGTGACTCGAAACTAGCAGATACGCAGTATTTT	TRBV6-4	TRBJ2-3	.	.
CASSPGTAGAYEQYF	TGTGCCAGCAGCCCGGGGACGGCGGGAGCCTACGAGCAGTACTTC	TRBV7-3	TRBJ2-7	TRBD2	.
CASSLVSGTGYNEQFF	TGTGCCAGCAGCTTAGTTTCGGGGACAGGATACAATGAGCAGTTCTTC	TRBV7-6	TRBJ2-1	TRBD1	.
CAWSSGRAINEQFF	TGTGCCTGGAGTAGCGGGAGGGCCATCAATGAGCAGTTCTTC	TRBV30	TRBJ2-1	TRBD2	.
CASSPLWGGGTEAFF	TGTGCCAGCAGCCCACTCTGGGGGGGCGGCACTGAAGCTTTCTTT	TRBV11-1	TRBJ1-1	.	.
CASSFGGWGLVQDTQYF	TGTGCCAGCAGCTTTGGCGGTTGGGGACTGGTACAAGATACGCAGTATTTT	TRBV11-2	TRBJ2-3	.	.
CASSLESSGQQTDTQYF	TGTGCCAGCAGCTTGGAATCTAGCGGCCAACAGACGGATACGCAGTATTTT	TRBV5-6	TRBJ2-3	TRBD2	.
CASSLEGLAGDRSYNEQFF	TGTGCCAGCAGCTTGGAGGGACTAGCGGGAGACCGTTCCTACAATGAGCAGTTCTTC	TRBV5-6	TRBJ2-1	TRBD2	.
CASSPLGGGQGGGELFF	TGTGCCAGCAGCCCCCTCGGGGGGGGCCAGGGGGGCGGGGAGCTGTTTTTT	TRBV7-8	TRBJ2-2	.	.
CAWNQRSTDTQYF	TGTGCCTGGAATCAGCGGTCCACAGATACGCAGTATTTT	TRBV30	TRBJ2-3	.	few
CASSTTLGARDYGYTF	TGTGCCAGTAGTACCACCCTCGGAGCCAGGGACTATGGCTACACCTTC	TRBV19	TRBJ1-2	.	.
CASSLGQSFTPLHF	TGTGCCAGCAGCTTAGGACAGTCCTTTACACCCCTCCACTTT	TRBV5-6	TRBJ1-6	.	.
CASSLGTALGSGANVLTF	TGTGCCAGTAGTCTCGGGACAGCCCTGGGCTCTGGGGCCAACGTCCTGACTTTC	TRBV19	TRBJ2-6	TRBD1	.
CASSLRGGGDEQFF	TGTGCCAGCAGTTTAAGGGGCGGGGGGGATGAGCAGTTCTTC	TRBV28	TRBJ2-1	TRBD2	.
CASSVAFRDSPLHF	TGTGCCAGCAGCGTAGCTTTCCGAGATTCACCCCTCCACTTT	TRBV9	TRBJ1-6	.	.
CASSLEQGPARYEQYF	TGCGCCAGCAGCTTGGAACAGGGGCCAGCCAGGTACGAGCAGTACTTC	TRBV5-1	TRBJ2-7	TRBD1	.
CATSRDRGTGELFF	TGTGCCACCAGCAGAGATCGGGGTACCGGGGAGCTGTTTTTT	TRBV15	TRBJ2-2	.	.
CASSYFDRDYGYTF	TGTGCCAGCAGTTACTTCGACAGGGACTATGGCTACACCTTC	TRBV6-6	TRBJ1-2	TRBD1	.
CASRDRAAYEQYF	TGTGCCAGTAGGGACAGGGCGGCCTACGAGCAGTACTTC	TRBV19	TRBJ2-7	TRBD1	few
CASSLTGPGNTIYF	TGTGCCAGCAGCCTAACAGGGCCTGGAAACACCATATATTTT	TRBV7-9	TRBJ1-3	.	.
CASSFGQGDVREKLFF	TGTGCCAGCAGCTTCGGACAGGGTGACGTCCGGGAAAAACTGTTTTTT	TRBV5-8	TRBJ1-4	TRBD1	.